This T cell receptor (beta chain) was documented in a study of cytomegalovirus exposure and HLA in healthy donors. Per the germline V gene, CDR1 is SGHKS and CDR2 is YYEKEE (reference sequence). The CDR3 has 14 residues. Trimming cost V 0 bases and J 4 bases, with 8 bases left between them. Study-level results: A later analysis found that most CMV-associated TCR beta chains appeared HLA-restricted. It was about 150 TCR beta chains that were listed as cytomegalovirus-associated.

This PCR relied on a set of 60 Vbeta primers and 13 Jbeta primers. TCRdb keeps only in-frame clones here, not all; method: immunoSEQ multiplex PCR. The top ten clones hold 1.5% to 2% of a sample with about 190,000 clones, 79% of them seen once. With regard to this clone: Its antigen is undetermined.

The sequence was collected from a woman under 30 in good health and CMV-seronegative. The chain links TRBV5-5 to TRBJ1-5; D is uncertain. Sequencing was performed on PBMCs. In DNA, the CDR3 is TGTGCCAGCAGCTTGGCGTCAGAAAATCAGCCCCAGCATTTT. Its protein is CASSLASENQPQHF.